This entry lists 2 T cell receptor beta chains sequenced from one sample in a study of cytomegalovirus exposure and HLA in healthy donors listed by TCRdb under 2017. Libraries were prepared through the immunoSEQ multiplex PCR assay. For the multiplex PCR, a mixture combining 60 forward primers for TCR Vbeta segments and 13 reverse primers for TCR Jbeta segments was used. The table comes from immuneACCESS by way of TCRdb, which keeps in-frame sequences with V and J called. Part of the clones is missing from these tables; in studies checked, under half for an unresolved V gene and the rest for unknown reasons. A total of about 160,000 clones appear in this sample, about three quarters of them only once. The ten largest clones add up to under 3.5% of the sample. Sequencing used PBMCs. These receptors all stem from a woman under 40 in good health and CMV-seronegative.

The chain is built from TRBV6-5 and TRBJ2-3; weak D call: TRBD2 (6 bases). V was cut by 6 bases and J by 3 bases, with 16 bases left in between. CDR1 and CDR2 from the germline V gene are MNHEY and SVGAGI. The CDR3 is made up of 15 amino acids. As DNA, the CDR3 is TGTGCCAGCAGCCTATCATCGGAGGGGACAGATACGCAGTATTTT. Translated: CASSLSSEGTDTQYF.

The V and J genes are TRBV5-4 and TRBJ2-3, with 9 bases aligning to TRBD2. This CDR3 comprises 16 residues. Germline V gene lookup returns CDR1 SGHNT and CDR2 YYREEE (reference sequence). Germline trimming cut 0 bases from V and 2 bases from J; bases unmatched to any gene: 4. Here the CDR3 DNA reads TGTGCCAGCAGCTTGGTTCTAGCGGGAAACACAGATACGCAGTATTTT. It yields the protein CASSLVLAGNTDTQYF.